This note documents a single T cell receptor (beta chain) sequence. This sample was included in a study of PD-L1 blockade in urothelial cancer. Study-wide context: A median approximately 140,000 T cells were found in blood samples.

This table comes from immunoSEQ multiplex PCR, and its TCRdb copy is limited to in-frame clones, with some not included. This sample has 70,000 to 100,000 clones; 65% to 85% occur once, and the top ten carry roughly 1.9%. Trimming pared 1 base from V and 5 bases from J, leaving 17 bases between. This CDR3 spans 16 amino acids. Germline V gene sequence: CDR1 LGHNA, CDR2 YNFKEQ. Documented time point: pretreatment peripheral blood. The chain employs TRBV4-2 and TRBJ2-5; D gene ambiguous. The material was PBMCs, obtained around atezolizumab (anti-PD-L1) treatment. The source is a man between 60 and 70 years old with urothelial cancer. This CDR3 reads CASSQVSPGTWETQYF. The CDR3 nucleotides are TGTGCCAGCAGCCAAGTAAGCCCGGGTACGTGGGAGACCCAGTACTTC.